This entry features one T cell receptor beta chain sequence. Its antigen is as yet unknown. This sample stems from a study of post-analysis software for immune sequencing data. The TCR beta cDNA libraries contained unique molecular identifiers. A single record per CDR3 protein comes from TCRdb applying MiXCR to the PCR reads. Seen here are roughly 800,000 distinct CDR3 sequences, about 53% observed once, and the top ten hold 4% to 5.5%. V was trimmed by 1 base and J by 5 bases, leaving 21 bases between them. The CDR3 sequence is 18 residues long. Germline CDR1 reads SGHAT; CDR2 reads FQDESV (reference sequence). Findings of the study overall: Relative to controls, patients had roughly five TRBV segments at higher frequency, with TRBV5-6, TRBV5-1 and TRBV20-1 among these.

The material sequenced was blood. The origin of this receptor is a girl between 5 and 17 years old with multiple sclerosis. This chain links TRBV11-1 with TRBJ2-1, with a tentative D call TRBD2 (5 bases). The DNA of the CDR3 is TGTGCCAGCAGCTTAGTACTCCCCTTAAAAGGGAGACACAATGAGCAGTTCTTC. It is translated as CASSLVLPLKGRHNEQFF.